The T cell receptor beta chain under discussion was sequenced for a study of cytomegalovirus exposure and HLA in healthy donors. The primer mix had 60 Vbeta and 13 Jbeta primers. The data were produced by immunoSEQ multiplex PCR, yet TCRdb's version contains in-frame clones alone and is incomplete. The table includes 85,000 to 90,000 clones, 79% detected once. Study-wide results and caveats: What a later analysis reportedly showed was that an Asian-associated ancestry cluster had fewer N-insertions than the approximately 700-donor mean. The authors considered a cluster of highly shared sequence variants likely to be a sequencing artifact.

This clone appeared a few times. Its antigen is not identified. The CDR3 is made up of 15 amino acids. Germline V gives CDR1 SNHLY, CDR2 FYNNEI. Trimming pared 8 bases from V and 1 base from J, leaving 18 bases between. This TCR came from a man younger than 45 in good health and CMV-seronegative. The chain links TRBV2 to TRBJ2-7; D might be TRBD1 (5 bases). Sequencing input: PBMCs. The CDR3 here is CASGSPGLQSYEQYF. CDR3 sequence (DNA): TGTGCCAGCGGTTCTCCAGGGCTCCAGTCCTACGAGCAGTACTTC. Drawing the rest from reference TRBV2 and TRBJ2-7, the complete variable domain is EPEVTQTPSHQVTQMGQEVILRCVPISNHLYFYWYRQILGQKVEFLVSFYNNEISEKSEIFDDQFSVERPDGSNFTLKIRSTKLEDSAMYFCASGSPGLQSYEQYFGPGTRLTVT.